This T cell receptor beta chain was identified in a study of blood T cell repertoires in COVID-19. Source study methods: Nucleated cell counts were estimated from reference gene primer amplification. Sequencing used immunoSEQ multiplex PCR; TCRdb keeps in-frame clones, though not all of them. V and J calls plus clone size are reproduced from that table; the DNA served to infer D and trimming. This sample yields about 250,000 clones, of which around 91% are seen a single time; under 2.5% belongs to the top ten. The CDR3 loop spans 15 amino acids. Germline V gene sequence: CDR1 MNHEY, CDR2 SVGAGI. V gave up 10 bases and J gave up 2 bases, with 19 bases separating them. Participants spanned ages about 18 to 90 years and resided in roughly 26 US areas. Clinical history reported by participants formed the basis on which cohorts were assigned. The recovered donors of Cohort 3 showed two negative PCRs, clearance, or symptom resolution.

The clonotype originates from a woman between 18 and 29 years old who had recovered from COVID-19. The chain is built from TRBV6-5 and TRBJ2-3; D is possibly TRBD1 (7 bases). The specimen was PBMCs or T cells enriched from blood (not recorded which). CDR3 DNA sequence: TGTGCCACGTGGGACCGCGGGACAGCCACAGATACGCAGTATTTT. This encodes CATWDRGTATDTQYF.